One and the same sample provided the 3 T cell receptor beta chains below, sequenced in a study of cytomegalovirus exposure and HLA in healthy donors. Primers for the PCR totalled 60 Vbeta and 13 Jbeta. Assay used: immunoSEQ multiplex PCR; TCRdb lists only in-frame clones, some missing. The table shows just under 95,000 clones, with roughly four fifths occurring only once. The specimen sequenced was PBMCs. The source of these receptors is a woman younger than 35 in good health and CMV-seropositive.

V usage is TRBV19 and J usage is TRBJ2-2; tentative D call: TRBD1 (5 bases). The V gene lost 5 bases and the J gene lost 0 bases, with 10 bases spanning the gap. The CDR3 covers 15 residues. CDR1 is LNHDA and CDR2 is SQIVND in the germline V gene (reference sequence). CDR3: CASSLTVSNTGELFF. CDR3 DNA: TGTGCCAGTAGTTTGACAGTCTCGAACACCGGGGAGCTGTTTTTT. The entire variable domain, with the rest obtained from reference TRBV19 and TRBJ2-2, is as follows: DGGITQSPKYLFRKEGQNVTLSCEQNLNHDAMYWYRQDPGQGLRLIYYSQIVNDFQKGDIAEGYSVSREKKESFPLTVTSAQKNPTAFYLCASSLTVSNTGELFFGEGSRLTVL.

The chain links TRBV19 to TRBJ2-1; 9 bases align to TRBD1. V shed 5 bases and J 6 bases; nucleotides not matched to a gene: 5. This CDR3 comprises 14 residues. Germline loops: CDR1 LNHDA, CDR2 SQIVND (reference sequence). The CDR3 sequence: CASSSWTGVNEQFF. The DNA for the CDR3 is TGTGCCAGTAGTTCCTGGACAGGGGTCAATGAGCAGTTCTTC.

The V call is TRBV15, the J call TRBJ1-4; D ambiguous. CDR3 length: 15 amino acids. V lost 0 bases and J 1 base, leaving 6 bases between the germline ends. Germline V gene data show CDR1 as LNHNV and CDR2 as YYDKDF (reference sequence). CDR3 region: CATSRDFRTNEKLFF. The CDR3 DNA reads as TGTGCCACCAGCAGAGATTTCCGAACTAATGAAAAACTGTTTTTT.